This is a list of T cell receptor beta chains from one sample in a study of blood T cell repertoires in COVID-19. Assay used: immunoSEQ multiplex PCR; TCRdb lists only in-frame clones, some missing. The sample lists around 170,000 clones; under 90% were seen once. Sequenced input: PBMCs or T cells enriched from blood (not recorded which). These receptors were obtained from a woman aged 45-65 years who had recovered from COVID-19. CDR3s include the opening cysteine and the closing phenylalanine or tryptophan. Fields, in order: J gene, V gene, D gene, clone size, CDR3 DNA, CDR3 protein. The D gene is left open where the match is weak. Only some rows state a clone size, as once, few, many or a class for expanded clones.

>TRBJ1-5|TRBV15|TRBD1|-
TGTGCCACCAGCCTGGACAGGGGCAATCAGCCCCAGCATTTT
CATSLDRGNQPQHF
>TRBJ2-7|TRBV15|TRBD2|-
TGTGCCACCTCAATAGCGGGGGGTTCCCACGAGCAGTACTTC
CATSIAGGSHEQYF
>TRBJ1-3|TRBV7-9|-|few
TGTGCCAGCAGCTTTTGGCACCGCTCTGGAAACACCATATATTTT
CASSFWHRSGNTIYF
>TRBJ1-1|TRBV10-3|-|once
TGTGCCTCATCGGTGGGGGGAGGGGGACCTGAAGCTTTCTTT
CASSVGGGGPEAFF
>TRBJ2-1|TRBV5-6|TRBD2|-
TGTGCCAGCAGCCCCCCTAGCGGGGCCTACAATGAGCAGTTCTTC
CASSPPSGAYNEQFF
>TRBJ1-6|TRBV12-5|-|-
TGTGCTAGTGAGGCGGACACCGGTAATTCACCCCTCCACTTT
CASEADTGNSPLHF
>TRBJ2-7|TRBV6-1|TRBD2|once
TGTGCCAGCAGTGAAGCGCTTTTCGCGACGGGGGGATCCTACGAGCAGTACTTC
CASSEALFATGGSYEQYF
>TRBJ1-2|TRBV6-5|-|-
TGTGCCAGCAGTTTCCGGGGAACCTATGGCTACACCTTC
CASSFRGTYGYTF
>TRBJ1-2|TRBV24-1|-|-
TGTGCCACCAGTGTAGGGGGTTTTGGCTACACCTTC
CATSVGGFGYTF
>TRBJ2-7|TRBV28|-|-
TGTGCCAGCAGTTTGGCCGACAGCTTCGACGAGCAGTACTTC
CASSLADSFDEQYF
>TRBJ2-1|TRBV6-5|-|-
TGTGCCAGCAGTAACAGGGTTTCGGGTGAGCAGTTCTTC
CASSNRVSGEQFF
>TRBJ1-2|TRBV3-1/TRBV3-2|TRBD1|-
TGTGCCAGGATTAGGGGACAGGGAGGCTACACCTTC
CARIRGQGGYTF
>TRBJ2-7|TRBV5-1|TRBD1|-
TGCGCCAGCAGCCCTGGACAGGGTGCCTACGAGCAGTACTTC
CASSPGQGAYEQYF
>TRBJ2-3|TRBV10-3|TRBD1|-
TGTGCCATCCGGGACAGCCGACCTAGCACAGATACGCAGTATTTT
CAIRDSRPSTDTQYF
>TRBJ2-7|TRBV6-2/TRBV6-3|TRBD2|-
TGTGCCAGCAGTTACTCGGGACTAGCGGGGCACTCCTACGAGCAGTACTTC
CASSYSGLAGHSYEQYF
>TRBJ2-2|TRBV9|-|-
TGTGCCAGCAGCGTAGTGAGTCTCGCAGGGACCGGGGAGCTGTTTTTT
CASSVVSLAGTGELFF
>TRBJ1-6|TRBV27|TRBD1|-
TGTGCCAGCAGTTCCCAAGGGACAGAGAATTCACCCCTCCACTTT
CASSSQGTENSPLHF
>TRBJ2-7|TRBV20-1|-|-
TGCAGTGCTAGTCAGCCATTAGCAAGCTACGAGCAGTACTTC
CSASQPLASYEQYF
>TRBJ1-4|TRBV7-9|-|-
TGTGCCAGCAGCTTCGAGGGGGGGCAGGCTAATGAAAAACTGTTTTTT
CASSFEGGQANEKLFF
>TRBJ2-1|TRBV6-2/TRBV6-3|-|-
TGTGCCAGCAGTTACTCCGGGACTTACAATGAGCAGTTCTTC
CASSYSGTYNEQFF
>TRBJ2-7|TRBV5-6|TRBD1|-
TGTGCCAGCAGCGGAAGACAGGGGACCGAGCAGTACTTC
CASSGRQGTEQYF
>TRBJ1-2|TRBV4-2|-|-
TGTGCCAGCAGCCTCGAGTTACAGGGAACCTATGGCTACACCTTC
CASSLELQGTYGYTF
>TRBJ2-1|TRBV2|-|-
TGTGCCAGCAGTGAAACGGGGTTCCAGGGGGAGCAGTTCTTC
CASSETGFQGEQFF
>TRBJ2-1|TRBV28|-|-
TGTGCCAGCAGCTTTACCCGGGACAATGAGCAGTTCTTC
CASSFTRDNEQFF
>TRBJ2-3|TRBV10-3|TRBD1|-
TGTGCCATCAGTTTGACAGGGAGCGCAGATACGCAGTATTTT
CAISLTGSADTQYF
>TRBJ2-1|TRBV19|TRBD1|-
TGTGCCAGTAGTATAGATGAAGGGACAGGGGTGAGTGAGCAGTTCTTC
CASSIDEGTGVSEQFF
>TRBJ1-3|TRBV28|TRBD1|-
TGTGCCAGCAGACCGACAGGGACGGGAAACACCATATATTTT
CASRPTGTGNTIYF
>TRBJ1-2|TRBV2|-|-
TGTGCCAGCGGCAGGGCCTATGGCTACACCTTC
CASGRAYGYTF
>TRBJ2-5|TRBV27|-|-
TGTGCCAGCAGTTCCAGGGGAACGGAGGAGACCCAGTACTTC
CASSSRGTEETQYF
>TRBJ2-7|TRBV11-1|-|-
TGTGCCAGCAGCTTAGACGGGAGAGGCTACGAGCAGTACTTC
CASSLDGRGYEQYF
>TRBJ1-1|TRBV2|TRBD1|-
TGTGCCAGCAGGGAAAATCAGGGGGAGAGAGCTTTCTTT
CASRENQGERAFF